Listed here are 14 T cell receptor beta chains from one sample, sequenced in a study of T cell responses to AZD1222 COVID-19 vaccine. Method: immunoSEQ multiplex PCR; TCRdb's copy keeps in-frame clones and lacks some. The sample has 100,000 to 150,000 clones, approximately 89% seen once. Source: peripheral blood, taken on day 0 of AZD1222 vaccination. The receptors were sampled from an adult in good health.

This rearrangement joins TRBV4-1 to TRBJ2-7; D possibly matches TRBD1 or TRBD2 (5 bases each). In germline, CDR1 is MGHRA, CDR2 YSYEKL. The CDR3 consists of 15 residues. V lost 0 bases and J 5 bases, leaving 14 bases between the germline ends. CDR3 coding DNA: TGCGCCAGCAGCCAAGATAGGGGCGGTAGCGACGAGCAGTACTTC. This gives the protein CASSQDRGGSDEQYF.

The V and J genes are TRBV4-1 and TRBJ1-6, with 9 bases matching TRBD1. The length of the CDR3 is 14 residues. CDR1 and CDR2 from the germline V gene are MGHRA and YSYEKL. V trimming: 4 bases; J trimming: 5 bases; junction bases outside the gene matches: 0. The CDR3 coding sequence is TGCGCCAGCAGCCGGACAGGGGATAATTCACCCCTCCACTTT. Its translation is CASSRTGDNSPLHF.

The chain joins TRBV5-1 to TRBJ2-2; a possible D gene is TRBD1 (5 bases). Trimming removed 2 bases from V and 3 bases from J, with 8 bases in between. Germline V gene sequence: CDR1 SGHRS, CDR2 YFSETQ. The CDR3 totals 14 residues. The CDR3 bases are TGCGCCAGCAGCTTCCAGGGATACACCGGGGAGCTGTTTTTT. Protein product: CASSFQGYTGELFF.

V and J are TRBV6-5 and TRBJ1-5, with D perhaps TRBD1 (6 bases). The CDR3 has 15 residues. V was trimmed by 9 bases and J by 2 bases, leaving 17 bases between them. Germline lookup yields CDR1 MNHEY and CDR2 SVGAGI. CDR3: CASRSGVSGNQPQHF. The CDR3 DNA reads TGTGCCAGTAGATCAGGGGTATCAGGCAATCAGCCCCAGCATTTT.

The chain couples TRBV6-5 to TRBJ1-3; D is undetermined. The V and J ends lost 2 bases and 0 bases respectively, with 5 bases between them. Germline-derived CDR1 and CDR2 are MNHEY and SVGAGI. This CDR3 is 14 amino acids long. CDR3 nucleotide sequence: TGTGCCAGCAGTTACGGGAGCTCTGGAAACACCATATATTTT. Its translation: CASSYGSSGNTIYF.

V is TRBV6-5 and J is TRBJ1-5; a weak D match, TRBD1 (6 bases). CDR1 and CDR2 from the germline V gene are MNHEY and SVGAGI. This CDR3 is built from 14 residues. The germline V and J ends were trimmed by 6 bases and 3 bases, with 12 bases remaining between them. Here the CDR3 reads CASRRDRYNQPQHF. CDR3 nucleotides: TGTGCCAGCAGGCGTGACAGGTACAATCAGCCCCAGCATTTT.

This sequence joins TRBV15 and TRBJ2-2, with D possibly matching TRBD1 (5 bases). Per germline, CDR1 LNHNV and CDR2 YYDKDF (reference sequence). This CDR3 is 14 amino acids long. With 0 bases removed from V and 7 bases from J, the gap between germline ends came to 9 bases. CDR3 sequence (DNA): TGTGCCACCAGCAGAGATCAGGGCATCGGGGAGCTGTTTTTT. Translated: CATSRDQGIGELFF. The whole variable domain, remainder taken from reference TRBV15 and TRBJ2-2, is DAMVIQNPRYQVTQFGKPVTLSCSQTLNHNVMYWYQQKSSQAPKLLFHYYDKDFNNEADTPDNFQSRRPNTSFCFLDIRSPGLGDTAMYLCATSRDQGIGELFFGEGSRLTVL.

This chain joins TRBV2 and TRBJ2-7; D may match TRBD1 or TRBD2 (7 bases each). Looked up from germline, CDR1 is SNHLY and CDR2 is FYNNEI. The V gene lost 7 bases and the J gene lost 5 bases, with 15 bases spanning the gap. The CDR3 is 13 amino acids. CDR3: CASKARGRDEQYF. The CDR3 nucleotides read TGTGCCAGCAAGGCCAGGGGGAGGGACGAGCAGTACTTC.

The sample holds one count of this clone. CDR3 sequence reads: CASSNDRANQPQHF. DNA of the CDR3: TGTGCCAGCAGCAATGACAGGGCCAATCAGCCCCAGCATTTT. The chain has TRBV2 and TRBJ1-5; 7 nucleotides line up with TRBD1. The CDR3 covers 14 residues. Trimming cost V 6 bases and J 3 bases; bases outside gene matches: 5. Germline V CDR1 and CDR2: SNHLY, FYNNEI.

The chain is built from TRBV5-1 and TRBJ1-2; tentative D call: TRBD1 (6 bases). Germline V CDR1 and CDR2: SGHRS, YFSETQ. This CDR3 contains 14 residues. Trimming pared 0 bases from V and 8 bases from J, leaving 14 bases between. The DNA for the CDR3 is TGCGCCAGCAGCTTGGCAGGGGTAATTCGGGGCTACACCTTC. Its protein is CASSLAGVIRGYTF.

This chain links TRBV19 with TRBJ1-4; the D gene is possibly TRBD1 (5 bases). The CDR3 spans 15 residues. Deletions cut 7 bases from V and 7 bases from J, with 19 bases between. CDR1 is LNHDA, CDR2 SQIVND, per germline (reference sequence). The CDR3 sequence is CASTAGDLRVEKLFF. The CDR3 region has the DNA TGTGCCAGTACCGCGGGGGACCTACGGGTTGAAAAACTGTTTTTT.

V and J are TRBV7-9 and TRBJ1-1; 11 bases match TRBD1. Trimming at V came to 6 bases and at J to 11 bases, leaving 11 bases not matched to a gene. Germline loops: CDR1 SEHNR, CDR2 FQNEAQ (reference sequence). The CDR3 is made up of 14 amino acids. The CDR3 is CASSFPGQGVEAFF. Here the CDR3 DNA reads TGTGCCAGCAGTTTCCCGGGACAGGGGGTCGAGGCTTTCTTT.

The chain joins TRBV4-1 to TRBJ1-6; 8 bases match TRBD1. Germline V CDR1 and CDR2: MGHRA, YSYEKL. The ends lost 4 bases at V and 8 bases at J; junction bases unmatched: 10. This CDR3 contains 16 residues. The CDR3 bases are TGCGCCAGCAGCCGATCGGACAGGGTAACCTATTCACCCCTCCACTTT. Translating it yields CASSRSDRVTYSPLHF.

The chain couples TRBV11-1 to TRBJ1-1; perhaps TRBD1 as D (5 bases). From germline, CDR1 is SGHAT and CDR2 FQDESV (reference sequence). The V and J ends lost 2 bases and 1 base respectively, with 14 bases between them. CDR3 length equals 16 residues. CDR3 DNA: TGTGCCAGCAGCTTATCGCGGGGCGCTTGGAACACTGAAGCTTTCTTT. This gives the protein CASSLSRGAWNTEAFF.